This TCR beta chain was recorded in a study of post-analysis software for immune sequencing data. Study-level findings and limits: Included in a set of a few TRBV segments more frequent in patients than controls were TRBV5-6, TRBV5-1 and TRBV20-1.

Concerning this clonotype: Its antigen is unidentified.

J lost 4 bases, V lost 0 bases, and 7 bases had no gene match. The CDR3 is 15 residues long. Germline V gene sequence: CDR1 DFQATT, CDR2 SNEGSKA (reference sequence). cDNA libraries of TCR beta carried unique molecular identifiers. Starting from about 0.98 to 11 million T cells, the study yielded approximately 460,000 cDNA molecules. MiXCR, applied by TCRdb to the PCR reads, yields one record per CDR3 protein. The sample shows about 540,000 distinct CDR3 sequences, around 31% of them seen only once. The chain uses TRBV20-1 and TRBJ2-3; 7 positions match TRBD2. The source material was blood. This receptor was obtained from a girl between 2 and 17 years old with multiple sclerosis. CDR3: CSARDHKAGADTQYF. Here the CDR3 DNA reads TGCAGTGCTAGAGATCACAAGGCGGGAGCAGATACGCAGTATTTT.